Each of the 32 T cell receptor beta chains below was sequenced from the same sample in a study of control samples from healthy donors and cancer patients. TCRdb's copy holds only in-frame clones and misses some; the assay was immunoSEQ multiplex PCR. The data contain about 180,000 clones, 85% to 95% of them seen just once; the ten biggest clones take up about 1.5%. Material for sequencing was blood. All receptors come from a woman between 18 and 30 years old in good health.

Concerning this clone: Distinct nucleotide sequences in the sample also encode this CDR3. The chain joins TRBV5-1 to TRBJ2-1, with 14 positions matching TRBD2. Losses at the gene ends were 2 bases for V and 2 bases for J; bases not matched to a gene: 3. CDR3 length: 17 residues. Germline CDR1 is SGHRS and CDR2 is YFSETQ. The CDR3 here is CASSLRLAGGPYNEQFF. The CDR3 DNA sequence: TGCGCCAGCAGCTTAAGACTAGCGGGAGGGCCCTACAATGAGCAGTTCTTC.

This chain links TRBV10-3 with TRBJ2-3; 8 bases map to TRBD2. Germline lookup yields CDR1 ENHRY and CDR2 SYGVKD. Trimming removed 0 bases from V and 4 bases from J; junction bases left unmatched: 6. The CDR3 loop spans 16 amino acids. The CDR3 DNA reads TGTGCCATCAGTGAGTCTAAGCTAGCGGGTTCAGATACGCAGTATTTT. The encoded protein is CAISESKLAGSDTQYF.

CDR3 coding DNA: TGTGCCAGCAGAGACAGGGGCTCCGGGGAGCTGTTTTTT. Its translation is CASRDRGSGELFF. This rearrangement joins TRBV2 to TRBJ2-2, with 8 bases aligning to TRBD1. The CDR3 is made up of 13 amino acids. The V segment lost 6 bases and the J segment 6 bases; nucleotides outside the gene matches: 3. CDR1 is SNHLY, CDR2 FYNNEI, per germline.

The rearrangement uses TRBV29-1 and TRBJ1-1, with no clear D. CDR1 is SQVTM and CDR2 is ANQGSEA in the germline V gene. V shed 5 bases and J shed 1 base, with 8 bases lying between them. This CDR3 comprises 12 residues. CDR3 residues: CSVYPGNTEAFF. CDR3 bases: TGCAGCGTTTACCCAGGGAACACTGAAGCTTTCTTT. The full variable domain, with the rest looked up from reference TRBV29-1 and TRBJ1-1, is SAVISQKPSRDICQRGTSLTIQCQVDSQVTMMFWYRQQPGQSLTLIATANQGSEATYESGFVIDKFPISRPNLTFSTLTVSNMSPEDSSIYLCSVYPGNTEAFFGQGTRLTVV.

The J gene is TRBJ2-1, the V gene TRBV7-9, with D unclear. The CDR3 covers 16 residues. Deletions cut 1 base from V and 9 bases from J, with 19 bases between. Per the germline V gene, CDR1 is SEHNR and CDR2 is FQNEAQ (reference sequence). The CDR3 nucleotides are TGTGCCAGCAGCTTAGGGTCCAGCGTCCAGACCGCTGAGCAGTTCTTC. Residues: CASSLGSSVQTAEQFF.

The V and J genes are TRBV7-9 and TRBJ2-7; D perhaps matches TRBD2 (6 bases). CDR3 length equals 16 residues. Trimming cost V 4 bases and J 5 bases, with 21 bases left between them. The germline gives CDR1 SEHNR, CDR2 FQNEAQ (reference sequence). The CDR3 sequence is CASSSWDGTLIHEQYF. CDR3 sequence (DNA): TGTGCCAGCAGCTCGTGGGACGGGACTTTAATACACGAGCAGTACTTC.

The chain is built from TRBV5-6 and TRBJ2-3; D not resolved. The V gene lost 0 bases and the J gene lost 0 bases, with 8 bases spanning the gap. Germline-derived CDR1 and CDR2 are SGHDT and YYEEEE. The CDR3 extends over 15 amino acids. The CDR3 nucleotides are TGTGCCAGCAGCTTGGGCCCAACGAGCACAGATACGCAGTATTTT. Its translation is CASSLGPTSTDTQYF.

This chain uses TRBV28 with TRBJ2-4, with D hard to call. The CDR3 contains 14 residues. V gave up 1 base and J gave up 7 bases, with 11 bases separating them. Germline V gene lookup returns CDR1 MDHEN and CDR2 SYDVKM. This CDR3 reads CASSLSDSPNIQYF. The CDR3 DNA reads as TGTGCCAGCAGTTTATCCGACTCACCCAACATTCAGTACTTC.

V is TRBV14 and J is TRBJ1-4; D call uncertain. The CDR3 runs to 13 residues. Germline values: CDR1 SGHDN, CDR2 FVKESK. Trimming removed 3 bases from V and 4 bases from J, with 6 bases in between. CDR3 amino acids: CASSHWGNEKLFF. CDR3 nucleotide sequence: TGTGCCAGCAGCCATTGGGGTAATGAAAAACTGTTTTTT.

The chain joins TRBV13 to TRBJ2-7; D may match TRBD1 or TRBD2 (6 bases each). CDR1 is PRHDT and CDR2 is FYEKMQ in the germline V gene (reference sequence). CDR3 length equals 14 residues. Trimming removed 7 bases from V and 1 base from J, with 14 bases in between. The CDR3 region is CASKRGRLSYEQYF. For the CDR3, the DNA is TGTGCCAGCAAGAGGGGGAGGCTATCCTACGAGCAGTACTTC.

The rearrangement uses TRBV9 and TRBJ2-1; D tentatively reads TRBD1 or TRBD2 (5 bases each). The V and J ends lost 1 base and 7 bases respectively, with 9 bases between them. Germline V gene data show CDR1 as SGDLS and CDR2 as YYNGEE. The CDR3 is 13 residues long. CDR3 loop: CASSVWGGNEQFF. The CDR3, as DNA: TGTGCCAGCAGCGTATGGGGCGGGAATGAGCAGTTCTTC.

The genes are TRBV2 and TRBJ2-7; D is ambiguous. This CDR3 spans 14 amino acids. The V end was cut by 4 bases, the J end by 9 bases, with 19 bases between. The germline CDR1 and CDR2 sequences are SNHLY and FYNNEI. The chain's CDR3 is CASSGPVLAQAQYF. The CDR3, as DNA: TGTGCCAGCAGTGGACCGGTATTGGCCCAGGCGCAGTACTTC.

The V call is TRBV3-1 (or the pseudogene TRBV3-2), the J call TRBJ1-1; TRBD1 aligns across 7 bases. The junction had 2 bases not matched to a gene; V was cut back by 3 bases and J by 10 bases. This CDR3 contains 11 residues. In germline, CDR1 is LGHDT, CDR2 YNNKEL (reference sequence). CDR3 protein: CASSHSGGAFF. The DNA for the CDR3 is TGTGCCAGCAGCCATTCAGGGGGAGCTTTCTTT.

The V call is TRBV15, the J call TRBJ1-1, with 7 bases fitting TRBD1. The germline gives CDR1 LNHNV, CDR2 YYDKDF (reference sequence). V dropped 6 bases and J dropped 1; count of bases not matched to a gene: 2. CDR3 length equals 13 residues. CDR3 region: CATRTGRNTEAFF. CDR3 nucleotides: TGTGCCACCAGGACAGGGAGGAACACTGAAGCTTTCTTT.

This clone was detected a few times. The V call is TRBV18, the J call TRBJ1-1; possibly TRBD1 for D (5 bases). Germline lookup yields CDR1 KGHSH and CDR2 LQKENI. Trimming pared 2 bases from V and 4 bases from J, leaving 20 bases between. The CDR3 loop spans 17 amino acids. CDR3 nucleotide sequence: TGTGCCAGCTCACCAAAAGAGGGGCAAGTGGGCGGCACTGAAGCTTTCTTT. As protein: CASSPKEGQVGGTEAFF.

Of note for this clone: An end of the junction does not agree with germline; a read error may underlie this. V gene TRBV3-1 (or the pseudogene TRBV3-2) combines with J gene TRBJ1-2; D is ambiguous. CDR1 and CDR2 (germline): LGHDT, YNNKEL (reference sequence). The CDR3 length is 10 residues. In nucleotides, the CDR3 is TGTGCCAGCAGCCAAGTCACGGACCCCTTC. It encodes CASSQVTDPF.

The chain joins TRBV5-4 to TRBJ2-7; TRBD1 matches at 7 bases. V shed 4 bases, J shed 5 bases, and the junction held 3 bases outside the gene matches. The germline V gene encodes CDR1 SGHNT and CDR2 YYREEE (reference sequence). There are 12 residues in the CDR3. The CDR3, as DNA: TGTGCCAGCAGCAAGGACAGGCACGAGCAGTACTTC. Its protein is CASSKDRHEQYF.

This clone was seen a single time. The chain recombines TRBV6-1 with TRBJ1-1, with D uncertain. The V gene lost 4 bases and the J gene lost 8 bases, with 8 bases spanning the gap. CDR1 and CDR2 from the germline V gene are MNHNS and SASEGT. The CDR3 extends over 11 amino acids. CDR3 sequence (DNA): TGTGCCAGCAGTGTAGCCGTGGAAGCTTTCTTT. Its translation: CASSVAVEAFF.

The chain links TRBV5-1 to TRBJ2-7; possible D gene TRBD2, 6 bases. The CDR3 totals 15 residues. V lost 4 bases and J 4 bases, leaving 18 bases between the germline ends. Germline CDR1 is SGHRS and CDR2 is YFSETQ. The CDR3, as DNA: TGCGCCAGCAGCCTCAAAGGGGAGGCGACTTACGAGCAGTACTTC. As protein: CASSLKGEATYEQYF.

The V gene is TRBV28, the J gene TRBJ2-7, with a tentative D call TRBD1 (5 bases). Trimming stripped 5 bases from V and 5 bases from J, with 10 bases between. CDR1 and CDR2 (germline): MDHEN, SYDVKM. The CDR3 sequence is 12 residues long. CDR3 nucleotide sequence: TGTGCCAGCAGTACGCAGGGTGACGAGCAGTACTTC. Its translation: CASSTQGDEQYF.

This clone appeared a single time. The chain combines TRBV6-2 or TRBV6-3 with TRBJ2-1; TRBD1 might be the D (6 bases). CDR1 MNHEY and CDR2 SVGEGT come from the germline V gene. V gave up 4 bases and J gave up 7 bases, with 23 bases separating them. The CDR3 consists of 17 residues. This CDR3 is CASSSIPLSTGKNEQFF. The CDR3 DNA follows: TGTGCCAGCAGTTCAATACCTCTCTCGACAGGAAAGAATGAGCAGTTCTTC.

The chain joins TRBV7-8 to TRBJ2-5; tentative D call: TRBD2 (5 bases). Germline V gene lookup returns CDR1 SGHVS and CDR2 FQNEAQ. V lost 5 bases, J lost 4 bases, and 20 bases lay in between. CDR3 length: 16 amino acids. The CDR3 here is CASSADPRARGETQYF. CDR3 DNA: TGTGCCAGCAGCGCAGACCCCCGGGCCCGGGGAGAGACCCAGTACTTC.

V usage is TRBV9 and J usage is TRBJ2-2; D is unclear. This CDR3 comprises 17 residues. Germline CDR1 SGDLS, CDR2 YYNGEE. Trimming took 3 bases from V and 6 from J, leaving 21 bases between them. The CDR3 spells CASSGPRERPQAGELFF. The CDR3 coding sequence is TGTGCCAGCAGCGGACCCCGAGAGAGACCCCAGGCCGGGGAGCTGTTTTTT.

V and J are TRBV23-1 and TRBJ2-7, with 12 nucleotides matching TRBD2. TRBV23-1 has ORF status, its function being uncertain. Germline trimming cut 4 bases from V and 2 bases from J; bases unmatched to any gene: 15. The CDR3 is made up of 19 amino acids. This CDR3 reads CASSRVTSGSSRSTYEQYF. CDR3 nucleotide sequence: TGCGCCAGCAGTCGGGTGACTAGCGGGAGCTCACGTTCGACCTACGAGCAGTACTTC.

The genes are TRBV24-1 and TRBJ2-7; TRBD1 matches at 9 bases. The V gene's germline CDR1 is KGHDR and CDR2 SFDVKD. After removal of 3 bases from V and 5 bases from J, the junction contained 7 bases not matched to a gene. This CDR3 region has 15 residues. Here the CDR3 reads CATSDAGTGKHEQYF. CDR3 coding DNA: TGTGCCACCAGTGATGCCGGGACAGGGAAGCACGAGCAGTACTTC.

A word on this clone: A junction boundary mismatches the germline segment, possibly from a read error. CDR3 bases: TGTGCTAGCAGCCGTGGGACAGGGGGCCAAGAGACCCAGTACTTC. Its protein is CASSRGTGGQETQYF. The V call is TRBV7-7, the J call TRBJ2-5; TRBD1 matches 11 bases. Germline V CDR1 and CDR2: SSHAT, FNYEAQ (reference sequence). The CDR3 loop spans 15 amino acids.

CDR3 sequence reads: CASTPEVPTGTDTQYF. The CDR3 bases are TGCGCCAGCACTCCGGAAGTCCCCACGGGCACAGATACGCAGTATTTT. The chain uses TRBV5-1 and TRBJ2-3; D gene ambiguous. The CDR3 length is 16 residues. Germline-derived CDR1 and CDR2 are SGHRS and YFSETQ. V was pared by 6 bases and J by 1 base, with 18 bases between. Complete variable domain (other parts from reference TRBV5-1 and TRBJ2-3): KAGVTQTPRYLIKTRGQQVTLSCSPISGHRSVSWYQQTPGQGLQFLFEYFSETQRNKGNFPGRFSGRQFSNSRSEMNVSTLELGDSALYLCASTPEVPTGTDTQYFGPGTRLTVL.

This chain links TRBV3-1 (or the pseudogene TRBV3-2) with TRBJ1-2; D ambiguous. The CDR3 contains 13 residues. Germline CDR1 is LGHDT and CDR2 is YNNKEL (reference sequence). Trimming left V 4 bases short and J 8 bases short, with 14 bases between. The CDR3 is CASSLGLVRGYTF. The CDR3 DNA reads as TGTGCCAGCAGCCTCGGGTTAGTTCGAGGCTACACCTTC.

This chain uses TRBV3-1 (or the pseudogene TRBV3-2) with TRBJ2-1, with 9 bases matching TRBD1. Germline V gives CDR1 LGHDT, CDR2 YNNKEL (reference sequence). This CDR3 has 15 residues. V lost 6 bases to trimming and J lost 7 bases; unmatched junction nucleotides: 10. As DNA, the CDR3 is TGTGCCAGCAGTTTGCTACAGGGGGCAGGGAATGAGCAGTTCTTC. Protein product: CASSLLQGAGNEQFF.

The J gene is TRBJ1-1, the V gene TRBV11-3; a weak D match, TRBD1 (5 bases). From germline, CDR1 is SGHNT and CDR2 YENEEA. The V and J ends lost 1 base and 1 base respectively, with 16 bases between them. The CDR3 has 17 residues. CDR3 in DNA: TGTGCCAGCAGCTTAGGTGGGCCAGGGAATAAGAACACTGAAGCTTTCTTT. Its protein product is CASSLGGPGNKNTEAFF. Variable domain in full (rest from reference TRBV11-3 and TRBJ1-1): EAGVVQSPRYKIIEKKQPVAFWCNPISGHNTLYWYLQNLGQGPELLIRYENEEAVDDSQLPKDRFSAERLKGVDSTLKIQPAELGDSAVYLCASSLGGPGNKNTEAFFGQGTRLTVV.

This chain connects TRBV15 to TRBJ1-1; no clear D. This CDR3 is built from 14 residues. Trimming took off 6 bases at V and 4 bases at J, with 15 bases between the two ends. Germline V lookup: CDR1 LNHNV, CDR2 YYDKDF (reference sequence). The CDR3 DNA follows: TGTGCCACCAGAAATGAAAGGAGGACCACTGAAGCTTTCTTT. This codes for CATRNERRTTEAFF.

This chain links TRBV3-1 (or the pseudogene TRBV3-2) with TRBJ1-3, with TRBD1 matching over 8 bases. This CDR3 is built from 13 residues. V lost 1 base, J lost 11 bases, and 4 bases stayed unmatched. Germline V CDR1 and CDR2: LGHDT, YNNKEL (reference sequence). CDR3 coding DNA: TGTGCCAGCAGCCAAGGTCAGGGGGCACCCATATATTTT. This codes for CASSQGQGAPIYF.